This T cell receptor beta chain was profiled in a study of T cell responses to AZD1222 COVID-19 vaccine. CDR1 and CDR2 (germline): LGHDT, YNNKEL (reference sequence). The CDR3 totals 12 residues. V was pared by 2 bases and J by 3 bases, with 4 bases between. TCRdb's copy holds only in-frame clones and misses some; the assay was immunoSEQ multiplex PCR. Here the sample spans around 100,000 clones, 87% being singletons. The chain joins TRBV3-1 (or the pseudogene TRBV3-2) to TRBJ2-5, with D unresolved. The receptor was derived from an adult who received the AZD1222 COVID-19 vaccine. Specimen: peripheral blood, collected 28 days after the second AZD1222 dose. The CDR3 bases are TGTGCCAGCAGCCAATATAAAGAGACCCAGTACTTC. Encoded protein: CASSQYKETQYF.